The T cell receptor (beta chain) under discussion was sequenced for a study of T cell responses to AZD1222 COVID-19 vaccine. CDR1 is SGHRS and CDR2 is YFSETQ in the germline V gene. The CDR3 is 14 amino acids. Trimming stripped 6 bases from V and 10 bases from J, with 22 bases between. Assay used: immunoSEQ multiplex PCR; TCRdb lists only in-frame clones, some missing. The table lists over 65,000 clones, about 86% of them singletons. This clone occurred once. This material consisted of peripheral blood, taken on day 0 of AZD1222 vaccination. The receptor comes from an adult in good health. The chain links TRBV5-1 to TRBJ1-1, with a possible D match to TRBD1 (5 bases). The CDR3 region is CASKPEEGRVGAFF. Written as DNA, the CDR3 is TGCGCCAGCAAACCCGAGGAGGGGAGAGTTGGAGCTTTCTTT.